The source of this T cell receptor (beta chain) is a study of identical twins. Germline CDR1 is DFQATT and CDR2 is SNEGSKA (reference sequence). The CDR3 has 14 residues. V dropped 3 bases and J dropped 1 base, with 10 bases sitting between them. TCRdb ran MiXCR on the 5' RACE reads and lists one entry per CDR3 protein. Altogether approximately 490,000 distinct CDR3 sequences are present, 20% to 25% being singletons, with the ten largest covering approximately 0.49%. The sample also formed part of further work on yellow fever vaccine responses in identical twins.

J is TRBJ2-1 and V is TRBV20-1; a possible D gene is TRBD2 (5 bases). Specimen: CD4+ T cells sorted from blood. This receptor was identified in a woman aged 18 to 35 in good health. CDR3 region: CSARASRSYNEQFF. CDR3 in DNA: TGCAGTGCTAGGGCTAGCAGATCCTACAATGAGCAGTTCTTC.